These 23 T cell receptor beta chains came from one sample sequenced in a study of T-cell reconstitution after alpha-beta-depleted transplantation in children. The TCRbeta library incorporated unique molecular identifiers. TCRdb independently ran MiXCR on the PCR reads; one entry per CDR3 protein. The repertoire holds about 210,000 distinct CDR3 sequences, with roughly a sixth as singletons. The material was PBMCs, mostly from graft donor cells, obtained 360 days after TCRalphabeta/CD19-depleted stem cell transplant. These receptors all stem from a male patient between 2 and 10 years old who had a stem cell transplant for acute lymphoblastic leukemia, so the T cells may come from the graft donor.

This rearrangement joins TRBV10-3 to TRBJ2-6; possibly TRBD1 for D (5 bases). Trimming took off 4 bases at V and 0 bases at J, with 13 bases between the two ends. CDR1 is ENHRY, CDR2 SYGVKD, per germline. There are 17 residues in the CDR3. CDR3 in amino acids: CAISVQGTYSGANVLTF. The CDR3 DNA sequence: TGTGCCATCAGTGTTCAGGGAACCTACTCTGGGGCCAACGTCCTGACTTTC.

This rearrangement joins TRBV5-1 to TRBJ2-1; D is perhaps TRBD1 (6 bases). The germline V and J ends were trimmed by 0 bases and 4 bases, with 11 bases remaining between them. Germline V gene data show CDR1 as SGHRS and CDR2 as YFSETQ. The CDR3 is made up of 15 amino acids. In DNA, the CDR3 is TGCGCCAGCAGCTTGGCGGACAGTAAGTACAATGAGCAGTTCTTC. Encoded protein: CASSLADSKYNEQFF.

The rearrangement uses TRBV5-1 and TRBJ2-5, with 11 positions matching TRBD1. The CDR3 extends over 17 amino acids. Germline CDR1 is SGHRS and CDR2 is YFSETQ. Trimming removed 3 bases from V and 4 bases from J; junction bases left unmatched: 11. The chain's CDR3 is CASSWPTDRGHGETQYF. CDR3 sequence (DNA): TGCGCCAGCAGCTGGCCCACGGACAGGGGGCACGGAGAGACCCAGTACTTC.

This clonotype was detected a few times. The chain recombines TRBV28 with TRBJ1-1; D perhaps matches TRBD1 (5 bases). The germline V and J ends were trimmed by 8 bases and 4 bases, with 17 bases remaining between them. This CDR3 contains 14 residues. Germline V lookup: CDR1 MDHEN, CDR2 SYDVKM. This chain's CDR3 is CASEKRGSGTEAFF. CDR3 in DNA: TGTGCCAGCGAAAAAAGGGGTTCCGGCACTGAAGCTTTCTTT.

This chain links TRBV15 with TRBJ2-1; 8 nucleotides align to TRBD2. Unmatched junction bases numbered 7, after V lost 0 bases and J lost 9 bases. The CDR3 spans 15 residues. The V gene's germline CDR1 is LNHNV and CDR2 YYDKDF (reference sequence). The CDR3 sequence: CATSRDRQAGVEQFF. The DNA of the CDR3 is TGTGCCACCAGCAGAGATCGCCAAGCGGGGGTTGAGCAGTTCTTC.

The chain couples TRBV20-1 to TRBJ2-1; 8 nucleotides line up with TRBD2. The V gene end was trimmed by 0 bases and the J gene end by 8 bases; junction bases not matched to a gene: 6. Germline V CDR1 and CDR2: DFQATT, SNEGSKA (reference sequence). The CDR3 loop spans 14 amino acids. The CDR3 spells CSARDSGGDYEQFF. In DNA, the CDR3 is TGCAGTGCTAGAGACAGCGGGGGTGATTATGAGCAGTTCTTC.

There are a few counts of this clonotype. This chain connects TRBV20-1 to TRBJ1-5; tentatively, D is TRBD1 (6 bases). With 3 bases removed from V and 1 base from J, the gap between germline ends came to 16 bases. There are 16 residues in the CDR3. The V gene's germline CDR1 is DFQATT and CDR2 SNEGSKA (reference sequence). The CDR3 bases are TGCAGTGCTAGTCCCCCACACAGGGTCAGCAATCAGCCCCAGCATTTT. This sequence encodes CSASPPHRVSNQPQHF.

The CDR3 reads CAISPGRGQPQHF. CDR3 bases: TGTGCCATCAGCCCAGGGCGTGGGCAGCCCCAGCATTTT. The V call is TRBV10-3, the J call TRBJ1-5, with TRBD1 as a possible D gene (5 bases). Germline lookup yields CDR1 ENHRY and CDR2 SYGVKD. V was clipped by 6 bases and J by 7 bases, with 13 bases between them. This CDR3 contains 13 residues.

The chain links TRBV6-6 to TRBJ1-2; D is unresolved. V was cut by 0 bases and J by 8 bases, with 7 bases left in between. Germline V lookup: CDR1 MNHNY, CDR2 SVGAGI (reference sequence). This CDR3 has 12 amino acids. This CDR3 reads CASSYSTQGYTF. For the CDR3, the DNA is TGTGCCAGCAGTTACTCGACTCAAGGCTACACCTTC.

This chain links TRBV28 with TRBJ1-1; D is perhaps TRBD1 (5 bases). Trimming removed 8 bases at V and 5 bases at J, with 21 bases between. Germline CDR1 MDHEN, CDR2 SYDVKM. The CDR3 runs to 15 residues. For the CDR3, the DNA is TGTGCCAGCTATGTGACGAGCCCGTGGGGGACTGAAGCTTTCTTT. As protein: CASYVTSPWGTEAFF. Variable domain in full (rest from reference TRBV28 and TRBJ1-1): DVKVTQSSRYLVKRTGEKVFLECVQDMDHENMFWYRQDPGLGLRLIYFSYDVKMKEKGDIPEGYSVSREKKERFSLILESASTNQTSMYLCASYVTSPWGTEAFFGQGTRLTVV.

This clonotype was seen only a few times. The chain employs TRBV5-1 and TRBJ1-1; perhaps TRBD1 as D (5 bases). Germline CDR1 is SGHRS and CDR2 is YFSETQ. The CDR3 spans 15 residues. V was clipped by 4 bases and J by 1 base, with 14 bases between them. Here the CDR3 DNA reads TGCGCCAGCAGCGAAAGGGACGGAGAGAACACTGAAGCTTTCTTT. This encodes CASSERDGENTEAFF. Full variable domain (remainder filled in from reference TRBV5-1 and TRBJ1-1): KAGVTQTPRYLIKTRGQQVTLSCSPISGHRSVSWYQQTPGQGLQFLFEYFSETQRNKGNFPGRFSGRQFSNSRSEMNVSTLELGDSALYLCASSERDGENTEAFFGQGTRLTVV.

The genes are TRBV12-3 or TRBV12-4 and TRBJ2-1; the match to TRBD2 covers 8 bases. The CDR3 is 14 amino acids. Germline trimming cut 2 bases from V and 9 bases from J; bases unmatched to any gene: 6. CDR3 loop: CASSLTWTSSEQFF. The CDR3 DNA reads as TGTGCCAGCAGTTTAACTTGGACTAGCAGTGAGCAGTTCTTC.

This clonotype turned up a few times. The chain carries TRBV7-2 and TRBJ2-5, with D perhaps given as TRBD1 or TRBD2 (5 bases each). The CDR3 consists of 13 residues. CDR1 and CDR2 (germline): SGHTA, FQGNSA. V was shortened by 6 bases and J by 5 bases, with 13 bases between the two germline ends. The CDR3, as DNA: TGTGCCAGCAGACGGGACCCGCCGGAGACCCAGTACTTC. This sequence encodes CASRRDPPETQYF. Supplemented by reference TRBV7-2 and TRBJ2-5, the full variable domain reads GAGVSQSPSNKVTEKGKDVELRCDPISGHTALYWYRQSLGQGLEFLIYFQGNSAPDKSGLPSDRFSAERTGGSVSTLTIQRTQQEDSAVYLCASRRDPPETQYFGPGTRLLVL.

This chain links TRBV5-1 with TRBJ2-5; 10 bases are a match to TRBD2. Germline loops: CDR1 SGHRS, CDR2 YFSETQ. The CDR3 covers 18 residues. After removal of 1 base from V and 3 bases from J, the junction contained 12 bases not matched to a gene. CDR3 bases: TGCGCCAGCAGCTTGATGTCGATAGGACTAGCGGAAAAAGAGACCCAGTACTTC. Residues: CASSLMSIGLAEKETQYF.

This clonotype was seen more than once but under ten times. The genes are TRBV2 and TRBJ2-5; 8 nucleotides line up with TRBD1. The J segment lost 5 bases and the V segment lost 6 bases, leaving 14 bases of the junction unmatched. The CDR3 totals 16 residues. Germline V gene data show CDR1 as SNHLY and CDR2 as FYNNEI. CDR3 DNA: TGTGCCAGCAGAGCCCCCGATCAGGGGGCGGAGGAGACCCAGTACTTC. This translates into CASRAPDQGAEETQYF.

The chain combines TRBV2 with TRBJ2-1, with D hard to call. Germline CDR1 SNHLY, CDR2 FYNNEI. The CDR3 runs 13 residues. Trimming removed 4 bases at V and 6 bases at J, with 10 bases between. The chain's CDR3 is CASSGRSINEQFF. The CDR3 coding sequence is TGTGCCAGCAGTGGGCGTAGCATCAATGAGCAGTTCTTC.

This clonotype was observed a few times. This sequence joins TRBV7-9 and TRBJ2-7; D unclear. Germline V CDR1 and CDR2: SEHNR, FQNEAQ (reference sequence). Trimming removed 7 bases at V and 3 bases at J, with 19 bases between. This CDR3 spans 15 amino acids. The CDR3 region is CASNPLLGQSYEQYF. The CDR3 DNA reads as TGTGCCAGCAACCCCCTCCTAGGGCAGAGCTACGAGCAGTACTTC.

J is TRBJ2-5 and V is TRBV7-8; weak D call: TRBD1 (6 bases). The CDR3 covers 14 residues. The V end was cut by 3 bases, the J end by 5 bases, with 13 bases between. Germline lookup yields CDR1 SGHVS and CDR2 FQNEAQ. The CDR3 region is CASSFTQGSETQYF. In DNA form, the CDR3 reads TGTGCCAGCAGCTTTACACAGGGATCGGAGACCCAGTACTTC.

This clonotype was counted between two and nine times. The CDR3 region is CASSGGGYQPQHF. The CDR3 region has the DNA TGTGCCAGCAGCGGGGGGGGTTATCAGCCCCAGCATTTT. The V and J genes are TRBV12-3 or TRBV12-4 and TRBJ1-5, with D perhaps matching TRBD1 (5 bases). Trimming removed 6 bases at V and 5 bases at J, with 11 bases between. The CDR3 covers 13 residues.

The chain recombines TRBV5-1 with TRBJ2-1, with 8 bases lining up with TRBD2. The CDR3 contains 17 residues. Germline V gene lookup returns CDR1 SGHRS and CDR2 YFSETQ. After removal of 0 bases from V and 7 bases from J, the junction contained 12 bases not matched to a gene. CDR3 in amino acids: CASSLGPASGSRNEQFF. The CDR3 DNA sequence: TGCGCCAGCAGCTTGGGACCCGCCAGCGGGAGTAGGAATGAGCAGTTCTTC. The variable domain in full, with the rest retrieved from reference TRBV5-1 and TRBJ2-1, is KAGVTQTPRYLIKTRGQQVTLSCSPISGHRSVSWYQQTPGQGLQFLFEYFSETQRNKGNFPGRFSGRQFSNSRSEMNVSTLELGDSALYLCASSLGPASGSRNEQFFGPGTRLTVL.

This clonotype occurred a few times. V usage is TRBV29-1 and J usage is TRBJ1-2; TRBD1 aligns across 9 bases. Trimming took 6 bases from V and 8 from J; bases not matched to a gene: 13. Germline V gene data show CDR1 as SQVTM and CDR2 as ANQGSEA. This CDR3 region has 14 residues. In DNA, the CDR3 is TGCAGCGTATCGCTTGGGACAGGGTCTTCCGGCTACACCTTC. Protein product: CSVSLGTGSSGYTF.

The rearrangement joins TRBV7-6 to TRBJ2-6; D is unclear. CDR1 and CDR2 from the germline V gene are SGHVS and FNYEAQ. The V gene lost 5 bases and the J gene lost 7 bases, with 15 bases spanning the gap. The CDR3 sequence is 15 residues long. CDR3: CASSPSLNRANVLTF. CDR3 coding DNA: TGTGCCAGCAGCCCGTCTCTAAACAGAGCCAACGTCCTGACTTTC.

The chain couples TRBV20-1 to TRBJ2-5; 12 bases agree with TRBD2. After removal of 0 bases from V and 5 bases from J, the junction contained 10 bases not matched to a gene. This CDR3 region has 17 residues. CDR1 is DFQATT and CDR2 is SNEGSKA in the germline V gene (reference sequence). The CDR3 loop reads CSARDPPSGGAGETQYF. CDR3 nucleotide sequence: TGCAGTGCTAGAGATCCCCCTAGCGGGGGGGCAGGCGAGACCCAGTACTTC.